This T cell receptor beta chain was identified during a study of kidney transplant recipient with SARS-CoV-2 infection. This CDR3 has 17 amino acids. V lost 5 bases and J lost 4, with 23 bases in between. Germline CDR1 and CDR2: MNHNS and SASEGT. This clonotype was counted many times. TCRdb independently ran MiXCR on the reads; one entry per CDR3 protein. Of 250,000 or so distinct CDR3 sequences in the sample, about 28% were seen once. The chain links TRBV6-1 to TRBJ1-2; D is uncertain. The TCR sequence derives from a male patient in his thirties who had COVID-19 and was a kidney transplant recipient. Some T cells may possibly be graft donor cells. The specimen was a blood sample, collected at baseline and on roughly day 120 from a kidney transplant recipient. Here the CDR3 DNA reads TGTGCCAGCAGTCTAAGACCCTCTATGCGAAAGACCTATGGCTACACCTTC. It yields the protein CASSLRPSMRKTYGYTF.